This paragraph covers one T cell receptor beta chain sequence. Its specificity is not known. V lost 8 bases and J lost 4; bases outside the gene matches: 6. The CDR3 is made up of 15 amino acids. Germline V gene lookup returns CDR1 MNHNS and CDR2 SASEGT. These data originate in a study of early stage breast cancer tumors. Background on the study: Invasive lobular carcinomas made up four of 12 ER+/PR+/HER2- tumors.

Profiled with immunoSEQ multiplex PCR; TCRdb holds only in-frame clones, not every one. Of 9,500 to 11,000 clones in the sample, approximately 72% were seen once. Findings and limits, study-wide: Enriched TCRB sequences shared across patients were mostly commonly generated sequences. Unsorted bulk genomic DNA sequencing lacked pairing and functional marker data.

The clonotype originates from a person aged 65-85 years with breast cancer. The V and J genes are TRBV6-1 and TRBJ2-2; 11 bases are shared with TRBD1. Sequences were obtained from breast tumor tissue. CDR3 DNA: TGTGCCAGCCTTAAGGACAGGGGGCCCACCGGGGAGCTGTTTTTT. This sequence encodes CASLKDRGPTGELFF.